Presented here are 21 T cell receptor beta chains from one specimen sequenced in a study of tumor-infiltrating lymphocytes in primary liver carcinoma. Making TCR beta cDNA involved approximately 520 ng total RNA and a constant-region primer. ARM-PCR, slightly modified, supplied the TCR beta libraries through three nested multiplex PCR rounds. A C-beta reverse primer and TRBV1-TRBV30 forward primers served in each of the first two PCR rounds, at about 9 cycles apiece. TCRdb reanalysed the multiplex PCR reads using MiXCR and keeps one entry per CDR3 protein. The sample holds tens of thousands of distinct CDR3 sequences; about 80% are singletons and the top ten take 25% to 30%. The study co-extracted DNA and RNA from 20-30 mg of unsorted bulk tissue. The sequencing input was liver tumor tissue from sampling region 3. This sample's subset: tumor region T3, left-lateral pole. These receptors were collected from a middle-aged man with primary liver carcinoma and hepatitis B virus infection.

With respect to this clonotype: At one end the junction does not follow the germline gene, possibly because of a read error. DNA of the CDR3: TGTGCCAGCAACCAGGGACCCTACAATGAGCAATTCTTC. Its translation is CASNQGPYNEQFF. The chain is built from TRBV4-2 and TRBJ2-1, with D perhaps TRBD1 or TRBD2 (5 bases each). Germline V lookup: CDR1 LGHNA, CDR2 YNFKEQ. This CDR3 comprises 13 residues.

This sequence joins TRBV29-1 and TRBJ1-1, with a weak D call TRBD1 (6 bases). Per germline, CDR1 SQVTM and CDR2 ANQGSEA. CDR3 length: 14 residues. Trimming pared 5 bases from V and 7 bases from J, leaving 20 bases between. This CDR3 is CSVWGASIGDEAFF. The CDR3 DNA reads TGCAGCGTTTGGGGGGCATCGATAGGGGATGAAGCTTTCTTT.

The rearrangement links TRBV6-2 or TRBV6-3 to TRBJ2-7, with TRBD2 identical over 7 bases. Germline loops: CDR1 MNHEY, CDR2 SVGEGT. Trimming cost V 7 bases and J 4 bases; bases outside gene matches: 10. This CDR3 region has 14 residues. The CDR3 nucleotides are TGTGCCAGCAAGACTAGCATAAACGCATACGAGCAGTACTTC. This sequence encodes CASKTSINAYEQYF.

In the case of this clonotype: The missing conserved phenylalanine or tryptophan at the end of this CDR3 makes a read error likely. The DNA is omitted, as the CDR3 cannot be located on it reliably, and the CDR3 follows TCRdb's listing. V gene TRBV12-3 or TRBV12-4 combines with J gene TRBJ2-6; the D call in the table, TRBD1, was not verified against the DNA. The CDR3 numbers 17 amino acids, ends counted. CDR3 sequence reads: CASSLVQGGYGANVMTL.

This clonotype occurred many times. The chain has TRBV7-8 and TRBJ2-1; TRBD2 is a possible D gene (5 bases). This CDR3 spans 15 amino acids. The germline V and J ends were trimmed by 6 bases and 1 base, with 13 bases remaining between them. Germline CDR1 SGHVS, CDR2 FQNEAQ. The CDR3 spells CASRPASGSYNEQFF. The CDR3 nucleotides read TGTGCCAGCAGACCGGCAAGCGGTTCCTACAATGAGCAGTTCTTC.

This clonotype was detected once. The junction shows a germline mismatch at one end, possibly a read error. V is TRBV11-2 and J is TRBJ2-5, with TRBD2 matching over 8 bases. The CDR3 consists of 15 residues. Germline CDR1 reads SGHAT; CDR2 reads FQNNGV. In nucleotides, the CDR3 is TGTGTCAGCAGCGACCTGACAGGAGCGGGAGAGGTCCAGTACTTC. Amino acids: CVSSDLTGAGEVQYF.

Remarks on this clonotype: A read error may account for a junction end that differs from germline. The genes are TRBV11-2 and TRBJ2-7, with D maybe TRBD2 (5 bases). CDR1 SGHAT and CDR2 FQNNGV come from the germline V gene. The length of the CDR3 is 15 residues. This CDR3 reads CAISSTLCRRYEQYF. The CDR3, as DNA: TGTGCCATCAGCTCTACATTGTGCCGGAGGTACGAGCAGTACTTC.

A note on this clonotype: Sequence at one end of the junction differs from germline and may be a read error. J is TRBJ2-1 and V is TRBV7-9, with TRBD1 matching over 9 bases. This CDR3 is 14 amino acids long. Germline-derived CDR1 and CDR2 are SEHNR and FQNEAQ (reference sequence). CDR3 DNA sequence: TGTGACAGCAGCCTGGGGACAGGGTGGAATGGGCAGTTCTTC. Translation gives CDSSLGTGWNGQFF.

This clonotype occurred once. CDR3 nucleotides: TGTGCCAGCTGCCAATATTCGGGAGGGGGCTACGTGCAATACTTC. It codes for CASCQYSGGGYVQYF. This chain uses TRBV11-2 with TRBJ2-7, with a weak D call TRBD2 (8 bases). Germline V gives CDR1 SGHAT, CDR2 FQNNGV. The V and J ends lost 8 bases and 13 bases respectively, with 30 bases between them. The CDR3 is 15 amino acids.

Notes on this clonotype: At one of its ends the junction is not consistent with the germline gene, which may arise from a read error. The CDR3 region has the DNA TGTGCCAGCAGTGTTAGCGGGTGGGCCCTAGAAGAGCGGTACTTC. This sequence encodes CASSVSGWALEERYF. The chain carries TRBV11-2 and TRBJ2-7; 7 nucleotides line up with TRBD2. CDR1 and CDR2 (germline): SGHAT, FQNNGV. CDR3 size: 15 residues.

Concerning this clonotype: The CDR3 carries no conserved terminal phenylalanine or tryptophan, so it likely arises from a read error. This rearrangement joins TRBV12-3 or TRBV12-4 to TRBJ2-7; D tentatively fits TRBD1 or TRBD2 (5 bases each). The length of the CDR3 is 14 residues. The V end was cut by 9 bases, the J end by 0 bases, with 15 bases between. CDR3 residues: CARPFGTVSYEQYS. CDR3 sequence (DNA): TGTGCCAGACCATTCGGGACGGTCTCCTACGAGCAGTACTCC.

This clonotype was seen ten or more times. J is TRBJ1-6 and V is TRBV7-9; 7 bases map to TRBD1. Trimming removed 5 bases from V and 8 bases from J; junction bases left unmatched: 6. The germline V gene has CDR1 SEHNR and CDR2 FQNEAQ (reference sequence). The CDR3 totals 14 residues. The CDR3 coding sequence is TGTGCCAGCAGCACCCGACAGGGACATTCACCCCTCCACTTT. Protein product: CASSTRQGHSPLHF.

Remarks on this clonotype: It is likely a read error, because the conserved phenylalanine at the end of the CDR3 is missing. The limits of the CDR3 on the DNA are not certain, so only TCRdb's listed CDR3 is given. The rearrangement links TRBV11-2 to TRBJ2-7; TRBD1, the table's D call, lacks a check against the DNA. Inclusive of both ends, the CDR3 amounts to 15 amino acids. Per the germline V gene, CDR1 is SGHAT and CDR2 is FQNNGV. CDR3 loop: CASSSTVGRRYEQYS.

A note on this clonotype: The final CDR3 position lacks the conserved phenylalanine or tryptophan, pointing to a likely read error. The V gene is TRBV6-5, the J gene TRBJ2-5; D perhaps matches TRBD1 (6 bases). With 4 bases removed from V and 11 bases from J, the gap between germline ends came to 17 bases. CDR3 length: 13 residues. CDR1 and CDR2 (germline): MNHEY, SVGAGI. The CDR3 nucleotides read TGTGCCAGCAGTTTAACTCCAGGACAGCGTCAGTACTAC. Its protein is CASSLTPGQRQYY.

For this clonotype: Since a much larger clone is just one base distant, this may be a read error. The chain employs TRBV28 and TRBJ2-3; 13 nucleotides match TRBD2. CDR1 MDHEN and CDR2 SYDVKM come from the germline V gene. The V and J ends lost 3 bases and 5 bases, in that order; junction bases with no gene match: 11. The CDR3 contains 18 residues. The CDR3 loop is CASSFPRLAGGCRDTQYF. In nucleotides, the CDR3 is TGTGCCAGCAGTTTCCCCCGACTAGCGGGAGGCTGCCGAGATACGCAGTATTTT.

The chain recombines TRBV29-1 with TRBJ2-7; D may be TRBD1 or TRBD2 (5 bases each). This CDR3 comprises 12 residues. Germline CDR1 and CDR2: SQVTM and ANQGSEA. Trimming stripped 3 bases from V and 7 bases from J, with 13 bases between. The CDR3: CSVDDPGREQYF. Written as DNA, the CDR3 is TGCAGCGTTGATGATCCAGGGAGAGAGCAGTACTTC.

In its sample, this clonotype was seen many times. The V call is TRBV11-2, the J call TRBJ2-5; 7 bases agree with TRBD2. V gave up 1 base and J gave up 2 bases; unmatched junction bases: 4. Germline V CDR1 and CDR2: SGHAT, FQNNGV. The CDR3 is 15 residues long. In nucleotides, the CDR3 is TGTGCCAGCAGCTTAGGGGCTAGCGGACAAGAGACCCAGTACTTC. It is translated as CASSLGASGQETQYF.

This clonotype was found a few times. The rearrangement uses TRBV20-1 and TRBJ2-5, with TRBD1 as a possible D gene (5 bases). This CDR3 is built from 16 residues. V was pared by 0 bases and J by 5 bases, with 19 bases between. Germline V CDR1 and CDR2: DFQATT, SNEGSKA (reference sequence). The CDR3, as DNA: TGCAGTGCTAGAGATAGGGCAGGGTTGGGCCGGGAGACCCAGTACTTC. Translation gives CSARDRAGLGRETQYF.

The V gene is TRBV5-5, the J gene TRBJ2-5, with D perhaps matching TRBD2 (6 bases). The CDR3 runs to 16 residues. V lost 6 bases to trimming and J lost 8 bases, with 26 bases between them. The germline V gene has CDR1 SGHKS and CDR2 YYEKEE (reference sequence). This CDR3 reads CASTSAVLTGGHTQYF. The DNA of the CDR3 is TGTGCCAGCACCTCTGCTGTGCTTACAGGAGGGCATACCCAGTACTTC.

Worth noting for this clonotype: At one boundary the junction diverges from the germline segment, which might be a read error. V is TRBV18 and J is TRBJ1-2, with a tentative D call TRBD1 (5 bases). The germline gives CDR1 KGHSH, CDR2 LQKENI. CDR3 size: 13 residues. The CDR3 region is CAGSPPGRYGYTF. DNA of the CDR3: TGTGCCGGCTCACCACCGGGACGCTATGGCTACACCTTT.

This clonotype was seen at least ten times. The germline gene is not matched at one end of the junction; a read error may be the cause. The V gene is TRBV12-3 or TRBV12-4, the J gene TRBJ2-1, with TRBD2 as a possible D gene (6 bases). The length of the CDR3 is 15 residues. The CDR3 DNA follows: TGTGCCAGCAGTTTCGGGGGAACCTCCCACAATGAGCAGTTCTTC. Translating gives CASSFGGTSHNEQFF.